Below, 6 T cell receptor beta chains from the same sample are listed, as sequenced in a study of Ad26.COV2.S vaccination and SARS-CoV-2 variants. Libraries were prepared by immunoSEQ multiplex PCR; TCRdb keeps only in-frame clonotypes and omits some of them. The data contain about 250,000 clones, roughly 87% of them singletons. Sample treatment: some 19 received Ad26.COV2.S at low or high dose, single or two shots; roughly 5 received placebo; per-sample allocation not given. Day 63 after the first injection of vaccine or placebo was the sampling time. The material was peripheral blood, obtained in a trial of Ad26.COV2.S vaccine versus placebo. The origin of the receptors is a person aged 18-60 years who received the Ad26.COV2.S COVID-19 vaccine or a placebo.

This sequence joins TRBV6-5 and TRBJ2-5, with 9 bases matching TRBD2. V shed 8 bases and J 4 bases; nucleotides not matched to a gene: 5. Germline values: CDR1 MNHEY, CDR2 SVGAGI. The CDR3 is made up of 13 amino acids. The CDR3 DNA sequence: TGTGCCAGCCAGCTAGCGGGACGAGAGACCCAGTACTTC. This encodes CASQLAGRETQYF.

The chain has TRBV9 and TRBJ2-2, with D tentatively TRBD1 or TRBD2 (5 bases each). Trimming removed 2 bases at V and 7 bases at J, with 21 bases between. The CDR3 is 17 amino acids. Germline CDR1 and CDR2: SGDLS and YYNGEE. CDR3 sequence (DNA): TGTGCCAGCAGCGTTTACTCCGGGGCCCTGAGAGGCGGGGAGCTGTTTTTT. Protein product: CASSVYSGALRGGELFF.

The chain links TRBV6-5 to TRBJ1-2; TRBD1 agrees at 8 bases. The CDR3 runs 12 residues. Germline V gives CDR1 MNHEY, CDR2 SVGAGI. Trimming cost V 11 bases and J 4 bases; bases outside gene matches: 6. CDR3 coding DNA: TGTGCCGGGCAGGGGGCGTCCTATGGCTACACCTTC. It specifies CAGQGASYGYTF.

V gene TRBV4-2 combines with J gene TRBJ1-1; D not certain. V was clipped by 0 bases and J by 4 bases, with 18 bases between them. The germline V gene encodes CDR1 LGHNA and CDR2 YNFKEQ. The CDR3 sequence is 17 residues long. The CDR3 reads CASSQDLLGYKGTEAFF. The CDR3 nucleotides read TGTGCCAGCAGCCAAGATCTTTTGGGTTATAAAGGCACTGAAGCTTTCTTT.

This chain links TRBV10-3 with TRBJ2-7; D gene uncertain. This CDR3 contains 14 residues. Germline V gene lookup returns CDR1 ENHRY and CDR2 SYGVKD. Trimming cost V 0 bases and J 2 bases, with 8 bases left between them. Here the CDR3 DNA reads TGTGCCATCAGTGAGTCTTCCAACCCCTACGAGCAGTACTTC. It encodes CAISESSNPYEQYF.

CDR3 amino acids: CASSGSGTSNTGELFF. The CDR3 bases are TGTGCCAGCAGCGGTAGCGGCACATCGAACACCGGGGAGCTGTTTTTT. The rearrangement joins TRBV5-4 to TRBJ2-2; D might be TRBD2 (6 bases). V was pared by 4 bases and J by 0 bases, with 13 bases between. The CDR3 runs to 16 residues. Germline CDR1 and CDR2: SGHNT and YYREEE (reference sequence). The full variable domain, in which reference TRBV5-4 and TRBJ2-2 provide the parts outside the CDR3, is ETGVTQSPTHLIKTRGQQVTLRCSSQSGHNTVSWYQQALGQGPQFIFQYYREEENGRGNFPPRFSGLQFPNYSSELNVNALELDDSALYLCASSGSGTSNTGELFFGEGSRLTVL.